The clone carrying this T cell receptor (beta chain) occurred a few times. What it binds is unknown. This specimen belongs to a study of spatial heterogeneity in lung cancer. General study results and limits: Ubiquitous expanded tumor TCRs showed up in blood more at resection than follow-up.

Time point noted: sample taken at primary tumor resection. Sequencing covered unsorted whole RNA taken from tumor, nontumor lung or frozen PBMC. The donor population consisted of about 75 patients with untreated, early-stage non-small cell lung cancer. The CDR3 contains 13 residues. The germline V gene encodes CDR1 MNHEY and CDR2 SMNVEV (reference sequence). Trimming removed 2 bases from V and 3 bases from J, with 8 bases in between. TCRdb passed the 5' RACE reads through MiXCR, listing each CDR3 protein once. The table lists about 92,000 distinct CDR3 sequences, about 12% of them singletons. Material: PBMCs, obtained at surgery. The chain carries TRBV27 and TRBJ2-7, with D perhaps matching TRBD1 or TRBD2 (5 bases each). The receptor comes from a male donor with early-stage non-small cell lung cancer. The CDR3 DNA is TGTGCCAGCAGTTTAGGGACGAGCTACGAGCAGTACTTC. Its translation: CASSLGTSYEQYF.